What follows are 2 T cell receptor beta chains derived from one specimen sequenced in a study of blood T cell repertoires in COVID-19. Clones were sequenced by immunoSEQ multiplex PCR, and TCRdb holds only the in-frame ones, with some missing. The sample lists 200,000 to 300,000 clones, about 91% seen once, with 1% to 1.5% in the top ten. The material sequenced was PBMCs or T cells enriched from blood (not recorded which). The source of these receptors is a woman aged 40-49 years with acute COVID-19.

V usage is TRBV6-5 and J usage is TRBJ1-2; the D is unclear. From germline, CDR1 is MNHEY and CDR2 SVGAGI. V dropped 2 bases and J dropped 4 bases, with 14 bases sitting between them. The CDR3 has 15 residues. CDR3 residues: CASSYTSGRGYGYTF. DNA for the CDR3: TGTGCCAGCAGTTACACGTCGGGTCGAGGCTATGGCTACACCTTC.

V and J are TRBV3-1 (or the pseudogene TRBV3-2) and TRBJ1-1; D is undetermined. This CDR3 comprises 12 residues. The germline V gene has CDR1 LGHDT and CDR2 YNNKEL (reference sequence). V shed 1 base and J shed 4 bases, with 4 bases lying between them. CDR3 nucleotides: TGTGCCAGCAGCCAAGCGTCCACTGAAGCTTTCTTT. Amino acids: CASSQASTEAFF.